Following are 29 T cell receptor beta chains from one sample sequenced in a study of blood T cell repertoires in COVID-19. Method: immunoSEQ multiplex PCR; TCRdb's copy keeps in-frame clones and lacks some. The sample records fewer than 250,000 clones, around 89% being singletons. The sequencing sample was made of PBMCs or T cells enriched from blood (not recorded which). These receptors were collected from a young man who had been exposed to COVID-19.

This clone was detected once. The genes are TRBV25-1 and TRBJ1-4, with 8 nucleotides matching TRBD1. The trim removed 5 bases at V and 6 bases at J, leaving 8 bases unmatched. CDR3 length: 15 amino acids. CDR1 and CDR2 (germline): MGHDK, SYGVNS. The CDR3 sequence is CASSFQGALDEKLFF. In DNA form, the CDR3 reads TGTGCCAGCAGTTTCCAGGGGGCGCTGGATGAAAAACTGTTTTTT.

The rearrangement joins TRBV21-1 to TRBJ2-3; the table gives TRBD2 as D, unverified against the DNA. TRBV21-1 is flagged as a pseudogene. The CDR3 is made up of 15 amino acids. CDR3 nucleotide sequence: TGTGCCAGCGCTATCGAGGGGGGGAACGCAGATACGCAGTATTTT. Protein sequence: CASAIEGGNADTQYF.

This rearrangement joins TRBV27 to TRBJ2-1, with TRBD2 matching 9 bases. The CDR3 totals 16 residues. With 6 bases clipped from V and 9 bases from J, the junction kept 15 bases outside the gene matches. Germline CDR1 MNHEY, CDR2 SMNVEV (reference sequence). CDR3 nucleotides: TGTGCCAGCAGAGAGATAGCGGGGGACTGGGGAGGTGAGCAGTTCTTC. Residues: CASREIAGDWGGEQFF.

This clone was found once. J is TRBJ1-2 and V is TRBV21-1. TRBV21-1 is listed as a pseudogene. This CDR3 contains 13 residues. CDR3 in DNA: TGTGCCAGCAGCAACCCCGAACGGGATGGCTACACCTTC. Its translation is CASSNPERDGYTF.

The V call is TRBV27, the J call TRBJ1-6, with TRBD1 identical over 8 bases. V dropped 5 bases and J dropped 9; count of bases not matched to a gene: 15. The CDR3 is 17 amino acids. Germline V gives CDR1 MNHEY, CDR2 SMNVEV (reference sequence). The DNA of the CDR3 is TGTGCCAGCAGTCTGTACCAGCTTGGACAGGGCAGTTCACCCCTCCACTTT. Translating it yields CASSLYQLGQGSSPLHF.

J is TRBJ2-3 and V is TRBV12-3 or TRBV12-4; 7 bases are shared with TRBD2. This CDR3 has 11 amino acids. V trimming: 6 bases; J trimming: 7 bases; junction bases outside the gene matches: 1. CDR3 loop: CASRGGNTQYF. In nucleotides, the CDR3 is TGTGCCAGCAGGGGGGGGAATACGCAGTATTTT.

The rearrangement uses TRBV19 and TRBJ2-7; 7 bases line up with TRBD1. V trimming: 4 bases; J trimming: 4 bases; junction bases outside the gene matches: 7. CDR3 length equals 14 residues. The germline gives CDR1 LNHDA, CDR2 SQIVND (reference sequence). In DNA form, the CDR3 reads TGTGCCAGTAGTACAAGACAGGGATCGTACGAGCAGTACTTC. Amino acid sequence: CASSTRQGSYEQYF.

The chain joins TRBV5-1 to TRBJ2-1; 9 bases are shared with TRBD1. The V and J ends lost 0 bases and 8 bases, in that order; junction bases with no gene match: 6. Germline V gene sequence: CDR1 SGHRS, CDR2 YFSETQ. The CDR3 contains 15 residues. CDR3 bases: TGCGCCAGCAGCTTGGGGGGACAGGGCTATTATGAGCAGTTCTTC. This translates into CASSLGGQGYYEQFF.

The chain has TRBV6-6 and TRBJ2-2, with D possibly TRBD2 on 5 matching bases. The V gene's germline CDR1 is MNHNY and CDR2 SVGAGI (reference sequence). This CDR3 spans 14 amino acids. V was shortened by 6 bases and J by 5 bases, with 13 bases between the two germline ends. In DNA, the CDR3 is TGTGCCAGCAGCCTGTGGTCGGGGACCGGGGAGCTGTTTTTT. It yields the protein CASSLWSGTGELFF.

The chain uses TRBV6-5 and TRBJ2-7; 11 positions agree with TRBD1. The germline CDR1 and CDR2 sequences are MNHEY and SVGAGI. CDR3 length equals 14 residues. After removal of 6 bases from V and 4 bases from J, the junction contained 5 bases not matched to a gene. CDR3 in amino acids: CASSLGQGGYEQYF. DNA for the CDR3: TGTGCCAGCAGCCTGGGACAGGGGGGGTACGAGCAGTACTTC.

This chain uses TRBV4-2 with TRBJ2-7, with D possibly TRBD2 on 7 matching bases. Germline V gives CDR1 LGHNA, CDR2 YNFKEQ. The CDR3 totals 15 residues. V lost 1 base to trimming and J lost 3 bases, with 13 bases between them. CDR3 in DNA: TGTGCCAGCAGCCAAGCTCGCGGGGGCGTCTACGAGCAGTACTTC. It encodes CASSQARGGVYEQYF.

The gene calls are TRBV5-1 and TRBJ2-7, with D hard to call. Trimming left V 0 bases short and J 0 bases short, with 10 bases between. CDR3 length: 15 amino acids. CDR1 and CDR2 (germline): SGHRS, YFSETQ. The CDR3, as DNA: TGCGCCAGCAGCTTGGTTCAGTACAGCTCCTACGAGCAGTACTTC. It codes for CASSLVQYSSYEQYF.

The rearrangement links TRBV5-7 to TRBJ2-7; TRBD2 aligns across 8 bases. TRBV5-7 is an ORF; its function is uncertain. CDR3 length: 16 residues. With V trimmed by 5 bases and J by 0 bases, 10 bases remained unmatched. CDR3 bases: TGTGCCAGCAGACCCCCCGCGGGGGGCTACTCCTACGAGCAGTACTTC. Translating gives CASRPPAGGYSYEQYF.

This chain connects TRBV9 to TRBJ2-1, with a tentative D call TRBD1 (6 bases). V lost 0 bases and J 11 bases, leaving 15 bases between the germline ends. CDR1 and CDR2 (germline): SGDLS, YYNGEE. This CDR3 has 14 residues. Here the CDR3 DNA reads TGTGCCAGCAGCGTAGGGGACAACCCCTATCAGCAGTTCTTC. It codes for CASSVGDNPYQQFF.

V gene TRBV3-1 (or the pseudogene TRBV3-2) combines with J gene TRBJ1-2; 7 nucleotides line up with TRBD1. The germline CDR1 and CDR2 sequences are LGHDT and YNNKEL (reference sequence). The CDR3 is 16 amino acids. Germline trimming cut 3 bases from V and 3 bases from J; bases unmatched to any gene: 10. CDR3 sequence: CASSQHGQAGYYGYTF. Written as DNA, the CDR3 is TGTGCCAGCAGCCAGCATGGACAGGCCGGCTACTATGGCTACACCTTC.

The CDR3 nucleotides read TGCGCCAGCAGCCCCAACGGACAGGGGTATCAGCCCCAGCATTTT. This codes for CASSPNGQGYQPQHF. The genes are TRBV5-1 and TRBJ1-5; TRBD1 matches 9 bases. Losses at the gene ends were 4 bases for V and 5 bases for J; bases not matched to a gene: 7. Per germline, CDR1 SGHRS and CDR2 YFSETQ. The CDR3 loop spans 15 amino acids.

The chain links TRBV7-8 to TRBJ1-5; tentative D call: TRBD1 (5 bases). The CDR3 sequence is 15 residues long. Germline V gene lookup returns CDR1 SGHVS and CDR2 FQNEAQ. The V gene lost 1 base and the J gene lost 9 bases, with 16 bases spanning the gap. In DNA, the CDR3 is TGTGCCAGCAGCTTAGGAGGATCCATCCAGGGGCCCCAGCATTTT. This gives the protein CASSLGGSIQGPQHF.

The chain recombines TRBV20-1 with TRBJ1-4; D is unclear. V shed 4 bases and J shed 8 bases, with 11 bases lying between them. The CDR3 runs 12 residues. CDR1 DFQATT and CDR2 SNEGSKA come from the germline V gene (reference sequence). The CDR3 DNA follows: TGCAGTGCTATTGACTCGGTAGAAAAACTGTTTTTT. It encodes CSAIDSVEKLFF.

The CDR3 sequence is CASKGAQGGTEAFF. In DNA, the CDR3 is TGTGCCAGTAAGGGGGCACAGGGTGGTACTGAAGCTTTCTTT. The chain has TRBV19 and TRBJ1-1; 7 bases match TRBD1. The CDR3 extends over 14 amino acids. From germline, CDR1 is LNHDA and CDR2 SQIVND (reference sequence). Trimming removed 7 bases from V and 5 bases from J; junction bases left unmatched: 10.

This clone was picked up one time. The J gene is TRBJ2-2, the V gene TRBV7-2; 11 positions match TRBD2. This CDR3 is 16 amino acids long. The V gene end was trimmed by 8 bases and the J gene end by 4 bases; junction bases not matched to a gene: 9. The germline V gene encodes CDR1 SGHTA and CDR2 FQGNSA. The chain's CDR3 is CASRIAGGLGTGELFF. The DNA of the CDR3 is TGTGCCAGCCGTATAGCGGGGGGGCTTGGCACCGGGGAGCTGTTTTTT.

The rearrangement joins TRBV10-3 to TRBJ1-5; D might be TRBD1 (5 bases). Germline V gives CDR1 ENHRY, CDR2 SYGVKD. V shed 0 bases and J shed 2 bases, with 8 bases lying between them. This CDR3 is 15 amino acids long. CDR3 sequence (DNA): TGTGCCATCAGTGAGTCGATAGGGGGCAATCAGCCCCAGCATTTT. It translates to CAISESIGGNQPQHF.

The chain joins TRBV3-1 (or the pseudogene TRBV3-2) to TRBJ2-1; D is ambiguous. Germline loops: CDR1 LGHDT, CDR2 YNNKEL (reference sequence). V dropped 0 bases and J dropped 5 bases, with 8 bases sitting between them. The CDR3 contains 14 residues. Here the CDR3 reads CASSQDPVHNEQFF. The CDR3 bases are TGTGCCAGCAGCCAAGACCCAGTGCACAATGAGCAGTTCTTC.

The V and J genes are TRBV7-9 and TRBJ1-1; D not resolved. There are 13 residues in the CDR3. The germline V gene encodes CDR1 SEHNR and CDR2 FQNEAQ (reference sequence). The V gene lost 5 bases and the J gene lost 3 bases, with 10 bases spanning the gap. The CDR3 reads CASSRSEYTEAFF. In DNA, the CDR3 is TGTGCCAGCAGCCGTTCGGAGTACACTGAAGCTTTCTTT.

The V call is TRBV5-1, the J call TRBJ1-2; tentative D call: TRBD1 (5 bases). In germline, CDR1 is SGHRS, CDR2 YFSETQ. Trimming pared 4 bases from V and 0 bases from J, leaving 13 bases between. The CDR3 spans 15 residues. CDR3 in amino acids: CASSKESQANYGYTF. The CDR3 nucleotides read TGCGCCAGCAGCAAGGAGTCACAGGCTAACTATGGCTACACCTTC.

About this clone itself: Other DNA sequences from this sample encode an identical CDR3 as well. The rearrangement links TRBV19 to TRBJ2-5, with 12 nucleotides matching TRBD2. Germline trimming cut 7 bases from V and 5 bases from J; bases unmatched to any gene: 8. The germline CDR1 and CDR2 sequences are LNHDA and SQIVND (reference sequence). The CDR3 runs 15 residues. The CDR3 DNA reads TGTGCCAGTAAGGCTAGCGGGGGGGCTGGTGAGACCCAGTACTTC. This translates into CASKASGGAGETQYF.

The V and J genes are TRBV28 and TRBJ1-6, with D maybe TRBD1 (5 bases). This CDR3 is built from 13 residues. V dropped 5 bases and J dropped 10 bases, with 12 bases sitting between them. The V gene's germline CDR1 is MDHEN and CDR2 SYDVKM. CDR3 nucleotide sequence: TGTGCCAGCAGTGGGGGGAGCGAATCACCCCTCCACTTT. Its protein is CASSGGSESPLHF.

V is TRBV3-1 (or the pseudogene TRBV3-2) and J is TRBJ1-3; a weak D match, TRBD1 (6 bases). CDR3 length: 14 amino acids. Germline CDR1 LGHDT, CDR2 YNNKEL (reference sequence). The ends were cut back, 3 bases at V and 2 bases at J, with 8 bases in the middle. The CDR3 sequence: CASSQTGAGNTIYF. CDR3 nucleotide sequence: TGTGCCAGCAGCCAGACAGGAGCTGGAAACACCATATATTTT.

This clone was seen only a few times. The V gene is TRBV5-1, the J gene TRBJ2-7; TRBD1 matches 10 bases. Germline lookup yields CDR1 SGHRS and CDR2 YFSETQ. Trimming cost V 0 bases and J 7 bases; bases outside gene matches: 7. CDR3 length: 15 amino acids. In DNA, the CDR3 is TGCGCCAGCAGCTTGGGGGACAGGGGCCCCCTGGAGCAGTACTTC. This encodes CASSLGDRGPLEQYF.

The rearrangement links TRBV6-5 to TRBJ1-4; D uncertain. V was pared by 10 bases and J by 7 bases, with 19 bases between. The CDR3 loop spans 14 amino acids. Germline-derived CDR1 and CDR2 are MNHEY and SVGAGI. CDR3 residues: CATQAGVGSEKLFF. CDR3 in DNA: TGTGCCACCCAAGCGGGAGTCGGTAGTGAAAAACTGTTTTTT.